This T cell receptor (beta chain) is drawn from a study of cytomegalovirus exposure and HLA in healthy donors. Unmatched junction bases numbered 7, after V lost 2 bases and J lost 4 bases. The germline CDR1 and CDR2 sequences are PRHDT and FYEKMQ (reference sequence). This CDR3 has 15 amino acids. A multiplex PCR was run with 60 Vbeta primers and 13 Jbeta primers. Assay used: immunoSEQ multiplex PCR; TCRdb lists only in-frame clones, some missing. The table records around 200,000 clones, approximately 79% of them present only once. Sample: PBMCs. The sequence derives from a woman aged 18 to 35 in good health and CMV-seronegative. The genes are TRBV13 and TRBJ2-5; 7 nucleotides line up with TRBD2. CDR3: CASSLLVAGPETQYF. The CDR3 coding sequence is TGTGCCAGCAGCTTATTGGTAGCGGGCCCAGAGACCCAGTACTTC. Together with reference TRBV13 and TRBJ2-5, the CDR3 gives the full variable domain: AAGVIQSPRHLIKEKRETATLKCYPIPRHDTVYWYQQGPGQDPQFLISFYEKMQSDKGSIPDRFSAQQFSDYHSELNMSSLELGDSALYFCASSLLVAGPETQYFGPGTRLLVL.